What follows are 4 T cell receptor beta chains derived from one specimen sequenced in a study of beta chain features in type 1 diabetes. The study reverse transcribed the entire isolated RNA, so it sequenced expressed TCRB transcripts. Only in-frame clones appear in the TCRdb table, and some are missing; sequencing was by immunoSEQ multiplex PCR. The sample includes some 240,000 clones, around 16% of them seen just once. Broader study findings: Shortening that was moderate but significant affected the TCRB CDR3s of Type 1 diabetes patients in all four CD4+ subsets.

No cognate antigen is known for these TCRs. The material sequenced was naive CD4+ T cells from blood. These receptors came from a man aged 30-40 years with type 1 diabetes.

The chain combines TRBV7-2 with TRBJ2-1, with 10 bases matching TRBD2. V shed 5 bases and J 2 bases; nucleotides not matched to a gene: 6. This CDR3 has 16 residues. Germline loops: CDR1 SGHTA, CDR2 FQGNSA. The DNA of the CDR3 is TGTGCCAGCAGCCCGGGACTAGCGCTAGCCTACAATGAGCAGTTCTTC. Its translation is CASSPGLALAYNEQFF. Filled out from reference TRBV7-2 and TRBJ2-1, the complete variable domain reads GAGVSQSPSNKVTEKGKDVELRCDPISGHTALYWYRQSLGQGLEFLIYFQGNSAPDKSGLPSDRFSAERTGGSVSTLTIQRTQQEDSAVYLCASSPGLALAYNEQFFGPGTRLTVL.

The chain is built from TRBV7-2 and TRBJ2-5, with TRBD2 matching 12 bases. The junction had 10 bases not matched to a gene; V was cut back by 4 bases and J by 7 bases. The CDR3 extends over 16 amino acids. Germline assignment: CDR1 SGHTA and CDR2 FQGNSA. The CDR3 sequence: CASSWKTSGSEVTQYF. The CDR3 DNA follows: TGTGCCAGCAGCTGGAAGACTAGCGGGAGTGAGGTGACCCAGTACTTC.

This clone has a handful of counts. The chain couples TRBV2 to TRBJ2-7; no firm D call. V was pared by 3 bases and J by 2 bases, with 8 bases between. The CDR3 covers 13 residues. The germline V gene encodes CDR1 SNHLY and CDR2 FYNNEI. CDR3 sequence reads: CASSEYNPYEQYF. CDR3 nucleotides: TGTGCCAGCAGTGAGTACAATCCCTACGAGCAGTACTTC.

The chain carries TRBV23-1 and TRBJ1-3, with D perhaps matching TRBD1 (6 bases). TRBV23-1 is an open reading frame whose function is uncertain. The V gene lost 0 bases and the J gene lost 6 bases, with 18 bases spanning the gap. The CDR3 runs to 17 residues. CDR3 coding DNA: TGCGCCAGCAGTCAATCGCGGACAGCCACACTCCCAAACACCATATATTTT. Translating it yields CASSQSRTATLPNTIYF.